This T cell receptor (beta chain) stems from a study of T cell repertoires in cytomegalovirus infection. The wider study: As its CMV epitopes, the study selected recently identified HLA-C-restricted and well-studied HLA-B-restricted targets.

Concerning this clonotype: Its antigen is undetermined. This may be a read error: a much more frequent sequence differs by one nucleotide.

CDR1 is SGHDT and CDR2 is YYEEEE in the germline V gene. The V end lost 3 bases, the J end lost 7 bases, and 8 bases lay between the germline ends. The CDR3 loop spans 11 amino acids. TCRdb reprocessed the reads via MiXCR and lists one record per CDR3 protein. Of some 560,000 distinct CDR3 sequences in the sample, roughly 42% were seen once. The V call is TRBV5-6, the J call TRBJ2-7; D gene unclear. The clonotype comes from a human donor in good health (CMV status not recorded). Some clones in this sample may be carry-over from other donors' samples. Sequenced here: cultured PBMCs, sampled from culture after CMV antigen stimulation. The DNA for the CDR3 is TGTGCCAGCAGCTCCGTCTGGGAGCAGTACTTC. Its translation: CASSSVWEQYF.